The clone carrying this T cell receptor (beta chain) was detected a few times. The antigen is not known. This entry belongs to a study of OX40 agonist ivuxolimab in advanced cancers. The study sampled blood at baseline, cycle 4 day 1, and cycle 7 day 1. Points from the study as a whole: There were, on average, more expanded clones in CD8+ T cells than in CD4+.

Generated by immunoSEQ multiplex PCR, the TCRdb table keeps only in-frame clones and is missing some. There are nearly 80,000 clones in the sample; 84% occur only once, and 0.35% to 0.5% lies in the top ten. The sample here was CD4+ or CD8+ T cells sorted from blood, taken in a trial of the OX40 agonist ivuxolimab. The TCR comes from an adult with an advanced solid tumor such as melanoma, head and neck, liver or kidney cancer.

The CDR3 spells CASSPVLANYEQYF. CDR3 DNA: TGCGCCAGCAGCCCCGTGCTAGCGAATTACGAGCAGTACTTC. The genes are TRBV4-3 and TRBJ2-7, with a possible D match to TRBD2 (6 bases). Germline V gene data show CDR1 as LGHNA and CDR2 as YSLEER. Trimming cost V 4 bases and J 4 bases, with 14 bases left between them. This CDR3 has 14 amino acids.